This TCR beta chain is from a study of OX40 agonist ivuxolimab in advanced cancers. Findings of the study overall: Certain nonresponding patients likewise had low normalized T-cell clonal expansion. CD8+ T cells were the subset that, on average, had more expanded clones than CD4+.

V was shortened by 5 bases and J by 6 bases, with 11 bases between the two germline ends. This CDR3 is built from 13 residues. Germline CDR1 reads MNHNS; CDR2 reads SASEGT. In regard to this clone: Its antigen is still unknown.

Sequencing was performed with immunoSEQ multiplex PCR; in TCRdb, only in-frame clones are kept and a portion is missing. The sample consists of some 58,000 clones, roughly 91% of them appearing once. The rearrangement joins TRBV6-1 to TRBJ1-5; the D is unclear. Sequencing used CD4+ or CD8+ T cells sorted from blood, obtained in a trial of the OX40 agonist ivuxolimab. This TCR was recovered from an adult with an advanced solid tumor such as melanoma, head and neck, liver or kidney cancer. This CDR3 is CASSRAGGQPQHF. As DNA, the CDR3 is TGTGCCAGCAGTAGGGCGGGTGGTCAGCCCCAGCATTTT.